This TCR beta chain was found in a study of vaccination and CD4 T cells after COVID-19. As for the study in general: Convalescent individuals numbered four females and six males, two being Hispanic. Overlapping SARS-CoV-2, HCoV-NL63, HCoV-OC43 and HCoV-229E spike peptides were used to stimulate cells.

The Oncomine TCR Beta short-read assay sequenced DNA from cultured CD4+ T cells. MiXCR, run by TCRdb on the PCR reads, gives a single entry per CDR3 protein. Counted here are about 5,700 distinct CDR3 sequences, 25% to 30% occurring once; the ten biggest clones make up under 20%. Specified treatment: roughly 11-day PBMC culture with coronavirus spike peptide pools or control peptides (ViraFEST assay). Those CD4+ T cells from the unexposed donor predate the COVID-19 pandemic (2011-2018). At both days 3 and 7, half the medium was replaced with fresh IL-2 medium. V shed 5 bases and J shed 0 bases, with 10 bases lying between them. There are 13 residues in the CDR3. The germline gives CDR1 DFQATT, CDR2 SNEGSKA (reference sequence). On this clonotype: Its target is unknown.

Sequenced sample: CD4+ T cells from blood, cultured in vitro. The clonotype was recovered from a human donor in good health. The genes are TRBV20-1 and TRBJ1-1, with unresolved D. The CDR3 DNA sequence: TGCAGTGCTCCGGGATACATGAACACTGAAGCTTTCTTT. It codes for CSAPGYMNTEAFF.